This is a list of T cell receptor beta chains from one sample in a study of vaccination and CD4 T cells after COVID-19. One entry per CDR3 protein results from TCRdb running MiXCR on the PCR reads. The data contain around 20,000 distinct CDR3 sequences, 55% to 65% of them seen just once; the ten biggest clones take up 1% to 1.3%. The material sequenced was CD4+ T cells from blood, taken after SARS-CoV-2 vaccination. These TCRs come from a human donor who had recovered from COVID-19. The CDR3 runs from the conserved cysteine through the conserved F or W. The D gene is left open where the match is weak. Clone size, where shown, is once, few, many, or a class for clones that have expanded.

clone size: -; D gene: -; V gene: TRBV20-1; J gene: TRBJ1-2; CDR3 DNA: TGCAGTGCCGGTGGCAGACCTAACTATGGCTACACCTTC; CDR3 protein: CSAGGRPNYGYTF
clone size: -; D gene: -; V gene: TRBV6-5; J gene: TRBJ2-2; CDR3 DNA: TGTGCCAGCAGTTACTCTTCGAGTGGGGGTGGGGAGCTGTTTTTT; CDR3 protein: CASSYSSSGGGELFF
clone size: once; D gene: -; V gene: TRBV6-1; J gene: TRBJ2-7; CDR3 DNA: TGTGCCAGCAGTCCAGAGGTCAGGGGCTTCGAGCAGTACTTC; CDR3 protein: CASSPEVRGFEQYF
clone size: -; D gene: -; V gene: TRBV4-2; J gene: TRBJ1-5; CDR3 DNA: TGTGCCAGCAGCCAAGATCTGGGCCGTAGCAATCAGCCCCAGCATTTT; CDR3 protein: CASSQDLGRSNQPQHF
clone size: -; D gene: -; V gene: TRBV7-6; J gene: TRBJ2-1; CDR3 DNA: TGTGCCAGCAGCCCCACGGGGGCAGCGGGGAACAATGAGCAGTTCTTC; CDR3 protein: CASSPTGAAGNNEQFF
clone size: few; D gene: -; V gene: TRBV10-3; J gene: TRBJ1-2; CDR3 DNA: TGTGCCATCAGTGAGTTAGGACAGCTCTATGGCTACACCTTC; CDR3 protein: CAISELGQLYGYTF
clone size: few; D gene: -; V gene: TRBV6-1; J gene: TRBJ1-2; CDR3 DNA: TGTGCCAGCAGAACAATGGGGACCGACGTCAACTATGGCTACACCTTC; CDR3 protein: CASRTMGTDVNYGYTF
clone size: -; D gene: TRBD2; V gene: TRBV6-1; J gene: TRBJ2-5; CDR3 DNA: TGTGCCAGCAGTCTCAGCGGGAGGGACCAAGAGACCCAGTACTTC; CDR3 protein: CASSLSGRDQETQYF
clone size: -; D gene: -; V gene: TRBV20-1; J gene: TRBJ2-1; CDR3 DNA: TGCAGTGCCGGCCACAATGAGCAGTTCTTC; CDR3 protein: CSAGHNEQFF
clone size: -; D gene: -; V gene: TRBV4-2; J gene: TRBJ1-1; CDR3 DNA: TGTGCCAGCAGCCAACAATTGGGCCAGGTAAACACTGAAGCTTTCTTT; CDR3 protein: CASSQQLGQVNTEAFF
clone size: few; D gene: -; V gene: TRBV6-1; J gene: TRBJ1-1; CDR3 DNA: TGTGCCAGCAGCCAGGTACAAGGGGCCGCTTTCTTT; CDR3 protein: CASSQVQGAAFF
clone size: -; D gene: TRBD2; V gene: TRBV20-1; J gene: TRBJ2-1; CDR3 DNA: TGCAGTGCTAGTCTCCCCCGACTAGCGGGTGTGGGGTTCTTC; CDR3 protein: CSASLPRLAGVGFF
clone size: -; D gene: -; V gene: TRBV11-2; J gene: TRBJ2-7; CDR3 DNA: TGTGCCAGCAGCTTAGATGGTTCAGAGTACTTC; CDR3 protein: CASSLDGSEYF
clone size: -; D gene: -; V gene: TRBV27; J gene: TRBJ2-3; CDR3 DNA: TGTGCCAGCAGTTCCGCCAAGTCGGGGGCAGATACGCAGTATTTT; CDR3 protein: CASSSAKSGADTQYF
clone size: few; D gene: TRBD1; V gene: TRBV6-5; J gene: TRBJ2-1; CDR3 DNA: TGTGCCAGCAGTTACCCCGGACAGGGGAGGGGGAACAATGAGCAGTTCTTC; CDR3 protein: CASSYPGQGRGNNEQFF
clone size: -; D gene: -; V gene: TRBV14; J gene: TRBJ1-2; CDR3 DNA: TGTGCCAGCAGCCAGATTCCTAACTATGGCTACACCTTC; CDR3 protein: CASSQIPNYGYTF
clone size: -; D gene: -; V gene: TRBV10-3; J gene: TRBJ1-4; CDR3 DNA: TGTGCCATCACTGAGGGGCTTAATGAAAAACTGTTTTTT; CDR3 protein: CAITEGLNEKLFF
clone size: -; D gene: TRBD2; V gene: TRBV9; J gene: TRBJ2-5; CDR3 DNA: TGTGCCAGGGGGTACTGGACTAGCGGGTCAGAGACCCAGTACTTC; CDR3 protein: CARGYWTSGSETQYF
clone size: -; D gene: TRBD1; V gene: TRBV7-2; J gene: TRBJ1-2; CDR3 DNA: TGTGCCAGCAGCGCCTACCGGACAGGGGACTATGGCTACACCTTC; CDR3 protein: CASSAYRTGDYGYTF
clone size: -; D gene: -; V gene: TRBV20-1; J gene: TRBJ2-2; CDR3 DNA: TGCAGTGCTAGAAACCGGGCTGCCGGGGAGCTGTTTTTT; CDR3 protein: CSARNRAAGELFF
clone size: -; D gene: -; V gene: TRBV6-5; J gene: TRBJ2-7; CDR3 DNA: TGTGCCAGCAGTTACTCACTCAACGGCTACGAGCAGTACTTC; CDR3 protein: CASSYSLNGYEQYF
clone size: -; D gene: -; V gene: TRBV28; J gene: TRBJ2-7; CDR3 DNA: TGTGCCAGCAACGGCGTTAACTCCTACGAGCAGTACTTC; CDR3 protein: CASNGVNSYEQYF
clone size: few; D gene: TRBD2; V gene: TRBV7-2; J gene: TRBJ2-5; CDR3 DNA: TGTGCCAGCAGCCTTAGGGGGACTAGCGAGACCCAGTACTTC; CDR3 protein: CASSLRGTSETQYF
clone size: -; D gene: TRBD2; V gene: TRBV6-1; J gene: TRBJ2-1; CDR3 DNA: TGTGCCAGCATGCGGACTAGCGGGAGCCGAGGGGTTGAGCAGTTCTTC; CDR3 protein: CASMRTSGSRGVEQFF
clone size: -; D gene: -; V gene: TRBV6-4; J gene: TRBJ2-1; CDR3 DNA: TGTGCCAGCAGTGACGTGCCGAGCTCCTACAATGAGCAGTTCTTC; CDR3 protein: CASSDVPSSYNEQFF